The 10 T cell receptor beta chains listed next were all sequenced from one sample in a study of blood T cell repertoires in COVID-19. The protocol was immunoSEQ multiplex PCR, while the TCRdb copy is restricted to in-frame clones and leaves out a portion. The top ten clones hold 1.2% of a sample with 300,000 to 400,000 clones, more than 75% of them seen once. The sequenced sample consisted of PBMCs or T cells enriched from blood (not recorded which). The origin of the receptors is a woman between 18 and 29 years old who had recovered from COVID-19.

The chain recombines TRBV7-9 with TRBJ1-1; D may be TRBD1 (6 bases). CDR1 is SEHNR and CDR2 is FQNEAQ in the germline V gene (reference sequence). Trimming stripped 5 bases from V and 8 bases from J, with 15 bases between. The CDR3 runs 13 residues. CDR3 coding DNA: TGTGCCAGCAGCAACGACAACAGGGTGGAAGCTTTCTTT. It specifies CASSNDNRVEAFF. The whole variable domain, filled in from reference TRBV7-9 and TRBJ1-1, reads DTGVSQNPRHKITKRGQNVTFRCDPISEHNRLYWYRQTLGQGPEFLTYFQNEAQLEKSRLLSDRFSAERPKGSFSTLEIQRTEQGDSAMYLCASSNDNRVEAFFGQGTRLTVV.

This clone was recorded a few times. The genes are TRBV29-1 and TRBJ1-4, with D possibly matching TRBD1 (5 bases). The CDR3 sequence is 13 residues long. The V end lost 7 bases, the J end lost 7 bases, and 16 bases lay between the germline ends. Germline-derived CDR1 and CDR2 are SQVTM and ANQGSEA. Here the CDR3 reads CSASLGRGEKLFF. CDR3 DNA: TGCAGCGCCAGCCTGGGGAGGGGTGAAAAACTGTTTTTT.

The chain carries TRBV12-5 and TRBJ1-1; D uncertain. Germline V CDR1 and CDR2: LGHNT, FRNRAP. Trimming stripped 0 bases from V and 1 base from J, with 6 bases between. This CDR3 is 14 amino acids long. In nucleotides, the CDR3 is TGTGCTAGTGGTTTGGTCGGGGAGAACACTGAAGCTTTCTTT. Its protein product is CASGLVGENTEAFF.

The chain couples TRBV5-8 to TRBJ1-5, with D perhaps TRBD1 (6 bases). Germline CDR1 is SGHTS and CDR2 is YDEGEE. CDR3 length equals 15 residues. The ends were cut back, 1 base at V and 0 bases at J, with 8 bases in the middle. CDR3: CASSLTGNSNQPQHF. The CDR3 nucleotides are TGTGCCAGCAGCTTGACAGGGAATAGCAATCAGCCCCAGCATTTT.

This clone appeared a few times. CDR3 coding DNA: TGTGCCAGCAGTTCCAGAGATTGGACAGGCCAAGAGACCCAGTACTTC. Translation: CASSSRDWTGQETQYF. The J gene is TRBJ2-5, the V gene TRBV28; 7 nucleotides line up with TRBD1. This CDR3 has 16 residues. After removal of 4 bases from V and 1 base from J, the junction contained 9 bases not matched to a gene. Germline CDR1 and CDR2: MDHEN and SYDVKM.

V usage is TRBV19 and J usage is TRBJ1-1; D uncertain. V dropped 6 bases and J dropped 1 base, with 18 bases sitting between them. The germline CDR1 and CDR2 sequences are LNHDA and SQIVND (reference sequence). This CDR3 has 16 residues. CDR3 sequence (DNA): TGTGCCAGTAGATGGGCCGGCGGGTCGGAGAACACTGAAGCTTTCTTT. This codes for CASRWAGGSENTEAFF.

The chain joins TRBV27 to TRBJ1-6; a weak D match, TRBD1 (6 bases). The CDR3 loop spans 15 amino acids. The V gene lost 0 bases and the J gene lost 6 bases, with 9 bases spanning the gap. The germline V gene has CDR1 MNHEY and CDR2 SMNVEV (reference sequence). This CDR3 reads CASSLSRGGNSPLHF. The CDR3 nucleotides read TGTGCCAGCAGTTTATCCCGAGGGGGTAATTCACCCCTCCACTTT.

The chain has TRBV3-1 (or the pseudogene TRBV3-2) and TRBJ1-1; D remains ambiguous. Germline lookup yields CDR1 LGHDT and CDR2 YNNKEL (reference sequence). CDR3 size: 13 residues. Trimming cost V 7 bases and J 8 bases, with 17 bases left between them. CDR3 sequence (DNA): TGTGCCAGCACGTCTGAGGGCCGATCGGAAGCTTTCTTT. It specifies CASTSEGRSEAFF.

The chain uses TRBV25-1 and TRBJ2-7, with TRBD1 matching 9 bases. This CDR3 is built from 13 residues. Germline V CDR1 and CDR2: MGHDK, SYGVNS. V shed 7 bases, J shed 3 bases, and the junction held 4 bases outside the gene matches. CDR3: CASTGTGIYEQYF. The CDR3 DNA reads as TGTGCCAGCACCGGGACAGGGATCTACGAGCAGTACTTC.

The chain is built from TRBV5-1 and TRBJ2-3; 10 nucleotides match TRBD2. V dropped 0 bases and J dropped 0; count of bases not matched to a gene: 7. Germline values: CDR1 SGHRS, CDR2 YFSETQ. This CDR3 is 18 amino acids long. The CDR3 nucleotides read TGCGCCAGCAGCTTGGCCTCGGCTAGCGGGGGCAGCACAGATACGCAGTATTTT. Translated: CASSLASASGGSTDTQYF.